Below are 20 T cell receptor beta chains sequenced from a single sample in a study of blood T cells in healthy people across ages. Combining a sample-barcoded 5' primer with a J-beta primer mix, a second PCR ran for roughly 6 to 12 cycles. Each CDR3 protein gets one entry after TCRdb re-called the 5' RACE reads with MiXCR. The sample holds 1.5 million or so distinct CDR3 sequences; around 39% are singletons and the top ten take roughly 7.9%. Source material: blood. The receptors were gathered from a woman under 30 in good health.

The J gene is TRBJ2-4, the V gene TRBV11-2; D is unclear. Germline V gives CDR1 SGHAT, CDR2 FQNNGV. The CDR3 totals 16 residues. The V and J ends lost 4 bases and 0 bases respectively, with 13 bases between them. DNA of the CDR3: TGTGCCAGCAGCTCCTCGCCGGGCCAAGCCAAAAACATTCAGTACTTC. The encoded protein is CASSSSPGQAKNIQYF.

This chain joins TRBV10-3 and TRBJ1-3; TRBD1 aligns across 7 bases. CDR3 length equals 16 residues. Trimming at V came to 2 bases and at J to 0 bases, leaving 4 bases not matched to a gene. From germline, CDR1 is ENHRY and CDR2 SYGVKD. CDR3 DNA: TGTGCCATCAGTGAGGCGGGACAGAGCTCTGGAAACACCATATATTTT. Amino acid sequence: CAISEAGQSSGNTIYF.

The chain is built from TRBV5-1 and TRBJ2-1, with 10 bases fitting TRBD2. The CDR3 is 16 residues long. Germline lookup yields CDR1 SGHRS and CDR2 YFSETQ. Losses at the gene ends were 6 bases for V and 2 bases for J; bases not matched to a gene: 8. The CDR3 spells CASTGGAGGTYNEQFF. The DNA of the CDR3 is TGCGCCAGCACCGGCGGAGCGGGGGGGACCTACAATGAGCAGTTCTTC.

This clonotype was observed a handful of times. The CDR3 sequence: CASSQIAGGEGSYNEQFF. In DNA, the CDR3 is TGCGCCAGCAGCCAAATAGCGGGAGGGGAGGGCTCCTACAATGAGCAGTTCTTC. The chain recombines TRBV4-1 with TRBJ2-1, with TRBD2 identical over 11 bases. The CDR3 is 18 amino acids. CDR1 is MGHRA, CDR2 YSYEKL, per germline. The ends lost 2 bases at V and 0 bases at J; junction bases unmatched: 6.

The V gene is TRBV7-9, the J gene TRBJ1-2; D possibly corresponds to TRBD1 (6 bases). This CDR3 is 14 amino acids long. Germline CDR1 and CDR2: SEHNR and FQNEAQ (reference sequence). V was cut by 3 bases and J by 4 bases, with 12 bases left in between. The CDR3 reads CASSFIGGGYGYTF. The CDR3 bases are TGTGCCAGCAGCTTCATAGGAGGGGGCTATGGCTACACCTTC.

This clonotype was seen ten or more times. The chain couples TRBV7-2 to TRBJ1-2, with D unresolved. The CDR3 consists of 14 residues. V was pared by 3 bases and J by 0 bases, with 8 bases between. Germline V gene sequence: CDR1 SGHTA, CDR2 FQGNSA. CDR3: CASSFHRTNYGYTF. The CDR3 DNA is TGTGCCAGCAGCTTCCACAGAACTAACTATGGCTACACCTTC.

The V and J genes are TRBV7-8 and TRBJ2-2; the D gene is possibly TRBD2 (6 bases). CDR3 size: 14 residues. Germline-derived CDR1 and CDR2 are SGHVS and FQNEAQ. V lost 1 base and J 6 bases, leaving 9 bases between the germline ends. The CDR3 protein is CASSLGSGSGELFF. The CDR3 coding sequence is TGTGCCAGCAGCTTAGGGAGCGGGTCCGGGGAGCTGTTTTTT.

This clonotype was recorded once. The chain uses TRBV12-3 or TRBV12-4 and TRBJ2-1, with 16 bases aligning to TRBD2. Germline trimming cut 7 bases from V and 9 bases from J; bases unmatched to any gene: 9. This CDR3 is built from 16 residues. For the CDR3, the DNA is TGTGCCAGCAACCCCGGGACTAGCGGGAGGGGAACTGAGCAGTTCTTC. It is translated as CASNPGTSGRGTEQFF.

This sequence joins TRBV4-1 and TRBJ2-1; 8 nucleotides agree with TRBD2. The trim removed 4 bases at V and 8 bases at J, leaving 10 bases unmatched. The CDR3 is 15 amino acids. CDR1 MGHRA and CDR2 YSYEKL come from the germline V gene. The CDR3, as DNA: TGCGCCAGCAGCCGCATGCTAGCGGGTAGGGATGAGCAGTTCTTC. Protein: CASSRMLAGRDEQFF.

V usage is TRBV7-3 and J usage is TRBJ2-5; D could derive from TRBD1 or TRBD2 (5 bases each). This CDR3 contains 16 residues. Per germline, CDR1 SGHTA and CDR2 FQGTGA. The germline V and J ends were trimmed by 1 base and 1 base, with 13 bases remaining between them. As DNA, the CDR3 is TGTGCCAGCAGCTTAAGGGGACCCCAGTTCCAAGAGACCCAGTACTTC. Protein sequence: CASSLRGPQFQETQYF.

The CDR3 DNA reads as TGTGCCAGCAGTTTATGGGGATCCGGCACAGATACGCAGTATTTT. It codes for CASSLWGSGTDTQYF. The V gene is TRBV27, the J gene TRBJ2-3; D is undetermined. Germline V gene data show CDR1 as MNHEY and CDR2 as SMNVEV (reference sequence). The CDR3 has 15 amino acids. Trimming removed 1 base at V and 1 base at J, with 9 bases between.

This clonotype has a handful of counts. The V gene is TRBV20-1, the J gene TRBJ2-1; the D gene is possibly TRBD2 (6 bases). Germline CDR1 reads DFQATT; CDR2 reads SNEGSKA (reference sequence). This CDR3 spans 16 amino acids. V was clipped by 4 bases and J by 0 bases, with 16 bases between them. Written as DNA, the CDR3 is TGCAGTGCTACGGCGTTAGGCGGGATCTCCTACAATGAGCAGTTCTTC. Encoded protein: CSATALGGISYNEQFF.

The J gene is TRBJ2-3, the V gene TRBV30; D possibly corresponds to TRBD1 (6 bases). The CDR3 sequence is 16 residues long. The V end was cut by 0 bases, the J end by 2 bases, with 15 bases between. The germline CDR1 and CDR2 sequences are GTSNPN and SVGIG (reference sequence). CDR3 in DNA: TGTGCCTGGAGTGTATGGGGGCGCATATTCACAGATACGCAGTATTTT. It specifies CAWSVWGRIFTDTQYF.

This chain links TRBV6-6 with TRBJ1-5; D gene unclear. The CDR3 extends over 11 amino acids. Trimming pared 6 bases from V and 5 bases from J, leaving 5 bases between. Germline CDR1 is MNHNY and CDR2 is SVGAGI (reference sequence). CDR3 sequence reads: CASRQDQPQHF. For the CDR3, the DNA is TGTGCCAGCAGGCAAGATCAGCCCCAGCATTTT.

A single count supports this clonotype. This sequence joins TRBV6-6 and TRBJ2-3; either TRBD1 or TRBD2 may supply D (6 bases each). Trimming shortened V by 0 bases and J by 5 bases, and 12 bases separated the two germline ends. Germline lookup yields CDR1 MNHNY and CDR2 SVGAGI (reference sequence). The CDR3 runs 15 residues. This CDR3 is CASSYSRGAGDTQYF. CDR3 DNA sequence: TGTGCCAGCAGTTACTCGAGGGGGGCCGGAGATACGCAGTATTTT.

This chain links TRBV20-1 with TRBJ2-7; TRBD1 matches 9 bases. V lost 5 bases and J lost 2; bases outside the gene matches: 7. Germline V CDR1 and CDR2: DFQATT, SNEGSKA (reference sequence). This CDR3 is built from 14 residues. CDR3 bases: TGCAGTGCTCCTCCTTGGACAGGGGCCTACGAGCAGTACTTC. Encoded protein: CSAPPWTGAYEQYF.

CDR3 loop: CACLNPGDPTNEKLFF. The DNA for the CDR3 is TGTGCCTGCCTGAACCCAGGGGACCCAACTAATGAAAAACTGTTTTTT. The J gene is TRBJ1-4, the V gene TRBV19, with D perhaps matching TRBD1 (6 bases). Germline lookup yields CDR1 LNHDA and CDR2 SQIVND (reference sequence). The CDR3 is 16 amino acids. V was trimmed by 11 bases and J by 0 bases, leaving 19 bases between them.

This clonotype turned up a few times. The gene calls are TRBV28 and TRBJ1-2; TRBD1 is a possible D gene (5 bases). Trimming removed 10 bases from V and 4 bases from J, with 19 bases in between. This CDR3 region has 14 residues. CDR1 and CDR2 from the germline V gene are MDHEN and SYDVKM. The CDR3, as DNA: TGTGCCACCCTGTGGGGCGCAGGAACCTATGGCTACACCTTC. Translating it yields CATLWGAGTYGYTF.

J is TRBJ2-7 and V is TRBV7-9, with 8 bases lining up with TRBD2. This CDR3 is 15 amino acids long. The V segment lost 0 bases and the J segment 3 bases; nucleotides outside the gene matches: 4. The germline V gene has CDR1 SEHNR and CDR2 FQNEAQ (reference sequence). CDR3 coding DNA: TGTGCCAGCAGCTTAGCCTCTAGCGGGCACTACGAGCAGTACTTC. It codes for CASSLASSGHYEQYF. The entire variable domain, with the rest obtained from reference TRBV7-9 and TRBJ2-7, is as follows: DTGVSQNPRHKITKRGQNVTFRCDPISEHNRLYWYRQTLGQGPEFLTYFQNEAQLEKSRLLSDRFSAERPKGSFSTLEIQRTEQGDSAMYLCASSLASSGHYEQYFGPGTRLTVT.

This chain joins TRBV4-1 and TRBJ1-1, with 10 bases aligning to TRBD1. Unmatched junction bases numbered 6, after V lost 4 bases and J lost 7 bases. Germline values: CDR1 MGHRA, CDR2 YSYEKL. This CDR3 is built from 14 residues. CDR3 loop: CASSPDRGSGEAFF. CDR3 sequence (DNA): TGCGCCAGCAGCCCGGACAGGGGGAGCGGTGAAGCTTTCTTT.